A selection of T cell receptor beta chains follows, all from one sample in a study of blood T cell repertoires in COVID-19. Libraries were prepared by immunoSEQ multiplex PCR; TCRdb keeps only in-frame clonotypes and omits some of them. This table holds approximately 300,000 clones, 75% to 90% found once. Source material: PBMCs or T cells enriched from blood (not recorded which). Source of these receptors: a woman aged 25 to 45 who had recovered from COVID-19. Each CDR3 is given with its conserved first and last residue. D genes are given only for firm matches. Rows give clone size only sometimes, using once, few, many, or a class for an expanded clone.

TRBJ1-6 TRBV5-4 NA NA TGTGCCAGCAGCCTTTGGTCAGGATTGGAATTCTACTCACCCCTCCACTTT CASSLWSGLEFYSPLHF
TRBJ1-5 TRBV30 NA NA TGTGCCTGGAAGGAACAGGAGGGGTTCAATCAGCCCCAGCATTTT CAWKEQEGFNQPQHF
TRBJ2-3 TRBV5-4 NA NA TGTGCCAGCAGCTTGGGCCAGGGGCGCACAGATACGCAGTATTTT CASSLGQGRTDTQYF
TRBJ2-2 TRBV28 NA NA TGTGCCAGCAGTTTCTCAGGGTCGAACACCGGGGAGCTGTTTTTT CASSFSGSNTGELFF
TRBJ2-1 TRBV2 NA NA TGTGCCAGCGCGCCCCCTCCCCCTCCTTGGACATCCTCCTACAATGAGCAGTTCTTC CASAPPPPPWTSSYNEQFF
TRBJ1-5 TRBV5-4 few NA TGTGCCAGCAGCTTGCTAGGTCAGCCCCAGCATTTT CASSLLGQPQHF
TRBJ1-3 TRBV3-1/TRBV3-2 NA TRBD1 TGTGCCAGCAGCCAAGATCAACTAGGGGACAGTGCCGGAAACACCATATATTTT CASSQDQLGDSAGNTIYF
TRBJ1-6 TRBV6-5 NA TRBD1 TGTGCCAGCAGTTACCTGACAGGGATGAATTCACCCCTCCACTTT CASSYLTGMNSPLHF
TRBJ2-1 TRBV7-9 NA TRBD1 TGTGCCAGCAGCTTAGACAGGGGTGGGTACAATGAGCAGTTCTTC CASSLDRGGYNEQFF
TRBJ1-1 TRBV10-1 NA NA TGCGCCAGCAGTGATGGGGGTAGGGGGACTGAAGCTTTCTTT CASSDGGRGTEAFF
TRBJ1-6 TRBV6-6 NA NA TGTGCCAGCAGGGGGATAACAGCGGCACCCCTCCACTTT CASRGITAAPLHF
TRBJ2-2 TRBV7-2 NA TRBD2 TGTGCCAGCAGCTTCAGGGCGGGGGTGCCCACCGGGGAGCTGTTTTTT CASSFRAGVPTGELFF
TRBJ2-4 TRBV5-6 NA NA TGTGCCAGCAGCTTGGGTAAACAGGGTTTGAACATTCAGTACTTC CASSLGKQGLNIQYF
TRBJ2-5 TRBV6-1 many TRBD1 TGTGCCAGCAGTGAATCGACAGGGGGCTCAGAGACCCAGTACTTC CASSESTGGSETQYF
TRBJ1-5 TRBV3-1/TRBV3-2 NA TRBD1 TGTGCCAGCAGCCAAGGGGGGACAGACCTTCCCCAGCATTTT CASSQGGTDLPQHF
TRBJ2-7 TRBV11-2 NA NA TGTGCCAGCAGCTTAGGGGCGGGCCCCTACGAGCAGTACTTC CASSLGAGPYEQYF
TRBJ1-1 TRBV5-1 NA NA TGCGCCAGCAGCCCCTGGGGGCAGAACACTGAAGCTTTCTTT CASSPWGQNTEAFF
TRBJ2-7 TRBV7-9 NA NA TGTGCCAGCAGCCCCGGGACAAGTTACGAGCAGTACTTC CASSPGTSYEQYF
TRBJ2-7 TRBV5-6 once TRBD2 TGTGCCAGCAGCTTGTGGGGGGGAATGTCCGAGCAGTACTTC CASSLWGGMSEQYF
TRBJ1-6 TRBV5-1 NA NA TGCGCCAGCAGCTTTGAACAGGGCGGGTACTCACCCCTCCACTTT CASSFEQGGYSPLHF
TRBJ1-2 TRBV2 NA NA TGTGCCAGCCGGGACACGGGAATCTATGGCTACACCTTC CASRDTGIYGYTF
TRBJ2-5 TRBV19 NA TRBD1 TGTGCCAGTACCCCAGGGGGCAAGGGTTCGGAGACCCAGTACTTC CASTPGGKGSETQYF
TRBJ2-5 TRBV20-1 once NA TGCAGTGCTAGTACAGGGCCCAAAGAGACCCAGTACTTC CSASTGPKETQYF
TRBJ2-1 TRBV5-1 NA TRBD1 TGCGCCAGTTTAGGGACAGGCTCCTACAATGAGCAGTTCTTC CASLGTGSYNEQFF
TRBJ1-6 TRBV2 NA TRBD1 TGTGCCAGCAGAGCCGGGACAGGGGCTTCACCCCTCCACTTT CASRAGTGASPLHF
TRBJ2-1 TRBV19 NA TRBD1 TGTGCCAGTAGGAGACAGGGGGCTAGGGGCGATGAGCAGTTCTTC CASRRQGARGDEQFF
TRBJ1-2 TRBV7-9 NA TRBD1 TGTGCCAGCAGCTTAGACGCAGGGGGCCATGGCTACACCTTC CASSLDAGGHGYTF
TRBJ2-7 TRBV10-3 NA NA TGTGCCACCGGACAGCAGAGCGAGCAGTACTTC CATGQQSEQYF
TRBJ1-6 TRBV19 NA TRBD1 TGTGCCAGTACCCCTCTGGACAGGAACAATTCACCCCTCCACTTT CASTPLDRNNSPLHF
TRBJ2-4 TRBV25-1 few NA TGTGCCAGCAGTGAATCGTTAGACAGTCCCATTCAGTACTTC CASSESLDSPIQYF
TRBJ2-1 TRBV6-5 NA NA TGTGCCAGCAGTTACTCGAGCCCGGACAATGAGCAGTTCTTC CASSYSSPDNEQFF
TRBJ2-3 TRBV5-5 NA NA TGTGCCAGCAGCTCAAATCCCACAGATACGCAGTATTTT CASSSNPTDTQYF
TRBJ2-7 TRBV5-4 NA TRBD1 TGTGCCAGCAGCGCCGGACAGGGGACCTACGAGCAGTACTTC CASSAGQGTYEQYF
TRBJ1-6 TRBV6-5 NA TRBD1 TGTGCCAGCAGAGAGAGACAGGGGGCCTTTTCACCCCTCCACTTT CASRERQGAFSPLHF
TRBJ1-2 TRBV7-9 NA NA TGTGCCAGCAGCTCACTGAGGAGCCGGGACAATTCCTATGGCTACACCTTC CASSSLRSRDNSYGYTF
TRBJ2-3 TRBV7-9 NA TRBD2 TGTGCCAGCAGCTTAAGTCCCAGGCTAGCGGGGGGCACAGATACGCAGTATTTT CASSLSPRLAGGTDTQYF
TRBJ1-3 TRBV3-1/TRBV3-2 once TRBD1 TGTGCCAGCAGCCCGTCCCTTATCAGGGGGGCGTCTGGAAACACCATATATTTT CASSPSLIRGASGNTIYF
TRBJ1-2 TRBV19 NA TRBD1 TGTGCCAGTAGCCCCCCCGACAGGGGCTGGAATGGCTACACCTTC CASSPPDRGWNGYTF
TRBJ2-4 TRBV7-2 few NA TGTGCCAGCAGCTTATCTCCACCCCCCGGTAACATTCAGTACTTC CASSLSPPPGNIQYF
TRBJ1-1 TRBV7-3 NA NA TGTGCCAGCAGCTTAAGGGCAAACACTGAAGCTTTCTTT CASSLRANTEAFF